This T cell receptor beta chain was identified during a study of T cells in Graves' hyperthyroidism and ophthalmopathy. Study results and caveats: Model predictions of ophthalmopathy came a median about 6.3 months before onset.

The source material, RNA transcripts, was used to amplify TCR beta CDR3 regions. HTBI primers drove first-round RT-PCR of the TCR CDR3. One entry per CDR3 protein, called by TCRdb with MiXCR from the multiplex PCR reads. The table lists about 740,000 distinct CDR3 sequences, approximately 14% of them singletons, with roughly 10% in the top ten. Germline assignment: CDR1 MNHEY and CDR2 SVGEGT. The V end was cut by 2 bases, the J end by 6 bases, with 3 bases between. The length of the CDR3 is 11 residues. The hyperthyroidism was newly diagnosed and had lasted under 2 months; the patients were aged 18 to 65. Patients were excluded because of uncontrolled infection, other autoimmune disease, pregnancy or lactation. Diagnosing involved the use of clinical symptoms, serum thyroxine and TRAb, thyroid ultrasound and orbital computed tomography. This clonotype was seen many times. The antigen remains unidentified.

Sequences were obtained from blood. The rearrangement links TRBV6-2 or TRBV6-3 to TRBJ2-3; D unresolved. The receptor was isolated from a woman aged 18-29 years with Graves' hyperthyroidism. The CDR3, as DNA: TGTGCCAGCAGTTACCGGGATACGCAGTATTTT. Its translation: CASSYRDTQYF.